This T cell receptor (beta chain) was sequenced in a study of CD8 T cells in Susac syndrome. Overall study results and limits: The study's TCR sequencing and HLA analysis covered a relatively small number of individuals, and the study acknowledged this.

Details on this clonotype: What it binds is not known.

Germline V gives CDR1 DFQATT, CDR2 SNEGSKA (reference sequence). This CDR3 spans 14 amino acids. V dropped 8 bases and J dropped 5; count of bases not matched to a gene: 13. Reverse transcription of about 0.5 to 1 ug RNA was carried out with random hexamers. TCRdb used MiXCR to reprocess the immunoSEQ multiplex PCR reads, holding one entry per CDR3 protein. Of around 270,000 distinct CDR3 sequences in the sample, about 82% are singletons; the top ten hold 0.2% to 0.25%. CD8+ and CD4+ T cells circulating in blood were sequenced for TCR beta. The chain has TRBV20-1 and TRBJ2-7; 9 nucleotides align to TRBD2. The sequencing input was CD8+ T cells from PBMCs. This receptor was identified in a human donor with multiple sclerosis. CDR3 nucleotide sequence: TGCAGTACGATAGCGGGAGTTATCGGAAACGAGCAGTACTTC. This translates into CSTIAGVIGNEQYF.